What follows describes a single T cell receptor (beta chain). Its specificity is not known. CDR1 and CDR2 (germline): LGHNA, YNFKEQ. V shed 2 bases, J shed 2 bases, and the junction held 9 bases outside the gene matches. The CDR3 runs to 17 residues. TCRdb's table, derived via immunoSEQ multiplex PCR, lists solely in-frame clones and lacks some. The table records around 18,000 clones, more than 75% of them present only once. The data are from a study of OX40 agonist ivuxolimab in advanced cancers. Overall study context: Dose-escalation patients suffered from hepatocellular carcinoma, melanoma, renal cell or head and neck cancer. Three patients had partial responses: one hepatocellular carcinoma, two cutaneous melanoma. Findings and caveats of the study: Clonal expansion in partial responders at 0.1-3.0 mg/kg ranked among the lowest.

The origin of this receptor is an adult with an advanced solid tumor such as melanoma, head and neck, liver or kidney cancer. The V call is TRBV4-2, the J call TRBJ2-7; 10 bases are a match to TRBD2. The material was CD4+ or CD8+ T cells sorted from blood, obtained in a trial of the OX40 agonist ivuxolimab. The CDR3 is CASSQNVLSGRAYEQYF. The DNA of the CDR3 is TGTGCCAGCAGCCAAAACGTTCTCAGCGGGAGGGCCTACGAGCAGTACTTC.